The entry below gives a single T cell receptor beta chain sequence along with its context. Its antigen is still unknown. This specimen belongs to a study of T cells in localized non-small cell lung cancer. General study findings and limits: Only one tumor region was sequenced, so heterogeneity remains possible.

The germline V and J ends were trimmed by 0 bases and 5 bases, with 10 bases remaining between them. This CDR3 is built from 14 residues. Germline-derived CDR1 and CDR2 are SGHTA and FQGNSA. Method: immunoSEQ multiplex PCR; TCRdb's copy keeps in-frame clones and lacks some. The sample records roughly 35,000 clones, roughly 87% being singletons. The sample in question was peripheral blood, obtained before any cancer treatment. The origin of this receptor is a woman aged 35-70 years with stage I lung adenocarcinoma. This rearrangement joins TRBV7-2 to TRBJ1-1; a weak D match, TRBD1 (5 bases). The CDR3 sequence is CASSLARAITEAFF. CDR3 in DNA: TGTGCCAGCAGCTTAGCCAGGGCAATTACTGAAGCTTTCTTT.